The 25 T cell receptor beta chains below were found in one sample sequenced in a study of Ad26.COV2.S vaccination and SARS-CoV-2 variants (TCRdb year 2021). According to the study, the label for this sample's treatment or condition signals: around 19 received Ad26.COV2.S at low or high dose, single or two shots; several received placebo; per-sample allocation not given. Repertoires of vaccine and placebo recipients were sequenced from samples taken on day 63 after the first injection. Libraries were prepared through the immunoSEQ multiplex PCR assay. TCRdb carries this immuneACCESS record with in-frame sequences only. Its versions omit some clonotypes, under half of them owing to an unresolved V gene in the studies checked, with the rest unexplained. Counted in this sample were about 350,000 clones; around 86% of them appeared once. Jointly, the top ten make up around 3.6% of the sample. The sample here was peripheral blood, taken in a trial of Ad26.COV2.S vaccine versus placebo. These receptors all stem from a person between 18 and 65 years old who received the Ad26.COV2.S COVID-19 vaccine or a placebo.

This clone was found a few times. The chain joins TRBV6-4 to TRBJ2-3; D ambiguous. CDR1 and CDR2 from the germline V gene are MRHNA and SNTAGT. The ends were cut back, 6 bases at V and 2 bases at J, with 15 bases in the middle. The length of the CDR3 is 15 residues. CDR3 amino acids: CASRTVRKFTDTQYF. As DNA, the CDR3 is TGTGCCAGCAGGACTGTTCGGAAGTTCACAGATACGCAGTATTTT.

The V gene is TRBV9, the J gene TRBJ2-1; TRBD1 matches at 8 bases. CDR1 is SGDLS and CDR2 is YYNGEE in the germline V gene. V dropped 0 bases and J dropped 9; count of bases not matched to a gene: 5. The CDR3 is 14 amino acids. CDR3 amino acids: CASSVAAGTGEQFF. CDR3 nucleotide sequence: TGTGCCAGCAGCGTAGCGGCAGGGACAGGTGAGCAGTTCTTC.

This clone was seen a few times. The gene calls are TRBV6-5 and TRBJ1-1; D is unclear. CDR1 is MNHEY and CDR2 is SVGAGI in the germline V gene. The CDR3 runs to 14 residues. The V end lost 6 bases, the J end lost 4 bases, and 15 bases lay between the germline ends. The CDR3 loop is CASRLTPWGTEAFF. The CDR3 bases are TGTGCCAGCAGGTTAACACCCTGGGGCACTGAAGCTTTCTTT.

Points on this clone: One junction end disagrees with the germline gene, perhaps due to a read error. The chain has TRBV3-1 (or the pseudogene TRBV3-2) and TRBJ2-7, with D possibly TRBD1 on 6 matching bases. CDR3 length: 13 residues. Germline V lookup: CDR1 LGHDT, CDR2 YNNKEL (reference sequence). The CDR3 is CASSQDRFYEQYF. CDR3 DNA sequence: TGTGCCAGCAGTCAAGACAGGTTCTACGAGCAGTACTTC.

CDR3 sequence reads: CASRLGQVDGEQYF. The DNA for the CDR3 is TGTGCCAGCAGATTGGGACAGGTGGACGGCGAGCAGTACTTC. J is TRBJ2-7 and V is TRBV6-1; 8 positions match TRBD1. Germline V gene data show CDR1 as MNHNS and CDR2 as SASEGT. This CDR3 contains 14 residues. J lost 6 bases, V lost 6 bases, and 10 bases had no gene match.

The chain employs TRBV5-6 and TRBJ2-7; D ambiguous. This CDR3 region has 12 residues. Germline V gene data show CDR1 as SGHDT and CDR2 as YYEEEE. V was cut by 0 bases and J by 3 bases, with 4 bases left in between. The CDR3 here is CASSLGDYEQYF. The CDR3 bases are TGTGCCAGCAGCTTGGGTGACTACGAGCAGTACTTC.

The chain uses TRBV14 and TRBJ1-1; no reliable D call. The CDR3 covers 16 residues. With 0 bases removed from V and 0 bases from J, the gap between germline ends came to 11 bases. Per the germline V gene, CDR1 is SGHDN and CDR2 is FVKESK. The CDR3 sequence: CASSQDQKEMNTEAFF. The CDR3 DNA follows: TGTGCCAGCAGCCAAGATCAGAAGGAAATGAACACTGAAGCTTTCTTT.

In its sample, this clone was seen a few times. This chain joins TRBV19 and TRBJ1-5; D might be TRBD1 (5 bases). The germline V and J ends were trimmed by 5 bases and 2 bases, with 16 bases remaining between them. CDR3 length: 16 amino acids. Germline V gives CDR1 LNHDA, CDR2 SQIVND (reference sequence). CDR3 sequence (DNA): TGTGCCAGTAGTGTTCCAGGGAGGTCGCGCAATCAGCCCCAGCATTTT. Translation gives CASSVPGRSRNQPQHF.

Here the CDR3 reads CASSTQPGQAGNTIYF. The CDR3 DNA sequence: TGCGCCAGCAGCACCCAACCGGGACAAGCGGGAAACACCATATATTTT. The J gene is TRBJ1-3, the V gene TRBV5-1, with a weak D call TRBD1 (6 bases). Looked up from germline, CDR1 is SGHRS and CDR2 is YFSETQ. The CDR3 is 16 amino acids. Trimming took off 4 bases at V and 4 bases at J, with 18 bases between the two ends.

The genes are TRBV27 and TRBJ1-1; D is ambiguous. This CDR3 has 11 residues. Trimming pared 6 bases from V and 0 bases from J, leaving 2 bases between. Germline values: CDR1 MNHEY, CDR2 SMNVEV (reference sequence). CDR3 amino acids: CASRVNTEAFF. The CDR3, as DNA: TGTGCCAGCAGGGTGAACACTGAAGCTTTCTTT.

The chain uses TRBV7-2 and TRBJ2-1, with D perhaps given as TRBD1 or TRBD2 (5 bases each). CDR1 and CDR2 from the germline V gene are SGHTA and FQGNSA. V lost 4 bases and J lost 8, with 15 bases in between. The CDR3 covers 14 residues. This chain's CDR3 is CASSWSRGGDEQFF. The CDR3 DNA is TGTGCCAGCAGCTGGTCTCGGGGCGGCGATGAGCAGTTCTTC.

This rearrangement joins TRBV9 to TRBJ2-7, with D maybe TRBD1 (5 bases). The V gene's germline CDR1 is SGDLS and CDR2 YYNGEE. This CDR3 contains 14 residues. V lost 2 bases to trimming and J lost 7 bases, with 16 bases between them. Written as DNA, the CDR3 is TGTGCCAGCAGCGTCCAAGAGAGAAAGGGGGAGCAGTACTTC. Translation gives CASSVQERKGEQYF. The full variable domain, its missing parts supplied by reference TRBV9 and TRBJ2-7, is DSGVTQTPKHLITATGQRVTLRCSPRSGDLSVYWYQQSLDQGLQFLIQYYNGEERAKGNILERFSAQQFPDLHSELNLSSLELGDSALYFCASSVQERKGEQYFGPGTRLTVT.

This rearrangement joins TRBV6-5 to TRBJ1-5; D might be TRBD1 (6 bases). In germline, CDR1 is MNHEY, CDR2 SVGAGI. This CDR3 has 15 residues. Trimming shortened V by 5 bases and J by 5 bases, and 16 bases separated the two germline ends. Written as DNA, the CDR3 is TGTGCCAGCAGTCCACTTGACAGGTGGGATCAGCCCCAGCATTTT. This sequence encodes CASSPLDRWDQPQHF.

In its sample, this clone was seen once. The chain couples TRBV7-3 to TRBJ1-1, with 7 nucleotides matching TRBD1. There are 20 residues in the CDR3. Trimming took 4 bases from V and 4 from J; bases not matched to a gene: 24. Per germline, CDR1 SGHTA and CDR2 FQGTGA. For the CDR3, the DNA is TGTGCCAGCAGCTCTTACCCCCGGACAGGCTATCACGAGTTCAGCACTGAAGCTTTCTTT. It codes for CASSSYPRTGYHEFSTEAFF.

The CDR3 DNA reads as TGTGCCAGTAGTATAGTCGGAAATTACTACGAGCAGTACTTC. Its translation: CASSIVGNYYEQYF. This chain uses TRBV19 with TRBJ2-7; D is undetermined. With 1 base removed from V and 3 bases from J, the gap between germline ends came to 10 bases. The CDR3 extends over 14 amino acids. Germline lookup yields CDR1 LNHDA and CDR2 SQIVND (reference sequence).

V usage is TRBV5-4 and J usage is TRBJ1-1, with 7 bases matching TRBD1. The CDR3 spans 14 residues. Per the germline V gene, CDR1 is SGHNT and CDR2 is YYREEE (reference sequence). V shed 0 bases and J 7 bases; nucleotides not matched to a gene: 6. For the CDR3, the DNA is TGTGCCAGCAGCTTGGATGGGACAGCACTTGAAGCTTTCTTT. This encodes CASSLDGTALEAFF.

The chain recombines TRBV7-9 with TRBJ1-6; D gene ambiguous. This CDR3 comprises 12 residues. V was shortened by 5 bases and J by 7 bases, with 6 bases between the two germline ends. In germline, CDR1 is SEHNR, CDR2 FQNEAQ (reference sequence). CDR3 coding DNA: TGTGCCAGCAGCGAAGGGAATTCACCCCTCCACTTT. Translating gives CASSEGNSPLHF.

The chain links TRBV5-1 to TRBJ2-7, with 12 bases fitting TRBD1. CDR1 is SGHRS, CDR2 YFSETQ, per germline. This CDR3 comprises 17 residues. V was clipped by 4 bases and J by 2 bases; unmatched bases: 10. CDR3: CASSPGTGGFITYEQYF. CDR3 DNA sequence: TGCGCCAGCAGCCCCGGGACAGGGGGCTTTATCACCTACGAGCAGTACTTC.

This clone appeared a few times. The DNA for the CDR3 is TGTGCCAGTAGATCCGGCAGGACTCTTAACTATGGCTACACCTTC. Encoded protein: CASRSGRTLNYGYTF. The rearrangement joins TRBV19 to TRBJ1-2; D remains unclear. This CDR3 is built from 15 residues. V was pared by 6 bases and J by 1 base, with 15 bases between. Germline V gene sequence: CDR1 LNHDA, CDR2 SQIVND (reference sequence).

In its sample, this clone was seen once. CDR3 sequence reads: CASSPDRVTNEKLFF. The DNA for the CDR3 is TGTGCCAGCAGCCCCGACAGGGTAACTAATGAAAAACTGTTTTTT. The chain employs TRBV5-8 and TRBJ1-4; 7 positions agree with TRBD1. This CDR3 is built from 15 residues. The V gene end was trimmed by 4 bases and the J gene end by 1 base; junction bases not matched to a gene: 4. In germline, CDR1 is SGHTS, CDR2 YDEGEE.

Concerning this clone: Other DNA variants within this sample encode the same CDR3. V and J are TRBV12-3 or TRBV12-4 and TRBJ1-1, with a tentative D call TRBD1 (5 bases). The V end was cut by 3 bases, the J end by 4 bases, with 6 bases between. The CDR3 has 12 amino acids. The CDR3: CASSLRGTEAFF. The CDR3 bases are TGTGCCAGCAGTTTGAGGGGCACTGAAGCTTTCTTT.

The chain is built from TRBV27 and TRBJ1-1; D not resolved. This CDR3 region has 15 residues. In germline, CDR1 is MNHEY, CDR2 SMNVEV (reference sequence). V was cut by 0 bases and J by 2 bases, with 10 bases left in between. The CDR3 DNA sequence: TGTGCCAGCAGTTTATCCACTCCGGGTAACACTGAAGCTTTCTTT. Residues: CASSLSTPGNTEAFF.

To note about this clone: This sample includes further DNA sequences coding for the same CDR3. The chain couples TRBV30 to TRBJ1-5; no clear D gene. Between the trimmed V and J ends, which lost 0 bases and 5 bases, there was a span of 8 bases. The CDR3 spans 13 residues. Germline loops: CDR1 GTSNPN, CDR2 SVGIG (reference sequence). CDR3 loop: CAWSVRGDQPQHF. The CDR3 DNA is TGTGCCTGGAGTGTACGGGGAGATCAGCCCCAGCATTTT.

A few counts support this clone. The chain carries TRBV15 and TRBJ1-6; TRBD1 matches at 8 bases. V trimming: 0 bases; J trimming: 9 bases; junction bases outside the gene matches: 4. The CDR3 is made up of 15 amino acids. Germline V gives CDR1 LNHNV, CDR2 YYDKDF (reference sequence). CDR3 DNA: TGTGCCACCAGCAGAGAGACAGGGGTGGGTTCACCCCTCCACTTT. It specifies CATSRETGVGSPLHF.

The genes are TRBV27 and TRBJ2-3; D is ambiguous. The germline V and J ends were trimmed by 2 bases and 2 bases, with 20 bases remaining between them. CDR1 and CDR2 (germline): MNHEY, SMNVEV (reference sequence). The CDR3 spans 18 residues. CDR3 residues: CASSLSVGPKTLTDTQYF. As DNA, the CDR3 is TGTGCCAGCAGTTTAAGCGTAGGGCCGAAAACCCTCACAGATACGCAGTATTTT.